The 20 T cell receptor beta chains presented below share a single source sample, sequenced in a study of read filtering for tumor transcriptome and immune sequencing. This library used roughly 400 ng RNA and molecular barcoded adaptors spanning alpha/delta and beta/gamma chains. A single record per CDR3 protein comes from TCRdb applying MiXCR to the reads. This table has tens of thousands of distinct CDR3 sequences, approximately 20% appearing once. Sequencing input: a population of CD138-negative cells sorted from bone marrow. Receptors were obtained from a donor over 35 with multiple myeloma.

The chain combines TRBV5-1 with TRBJ2-7, with TRBD1 identical over 9 bases. The ends lost 4 bases at V and 6 bases at J; junction bases unmatched: 11. CDR1 and CDR2 (germline): SGHRS, YFSETQ. The CDR3 runs to 15 residues. This chain's CDR3 is CASSMTGTGSGEQYF. For the CDR3, the DNA is TGCGCCAGCAGCATGACCGGGACAGGGAGTGGCGAGCAGTACTTC. Supplemented by reference TRBV5-1 and TRBJ2-7, the full variable domain reads KAGVTQTPRYLIKTRGQQVTLSCSPISGHRSVSWYQQTPGQGLQFLFEYFSETQRNKGNFPGRFSGRQFSNSRSEMNVSTLELGDSALYLCASSMTGTGSGEQYFGPGTRLTVT.

J is TRBJ2-7 and V is TRBV5-1; 8 bases map to TRBD2. The CDR3 extends over 13 amino acids. The J segment lost 2 bases and the V segment lost 4 bases, leaving 2 bases of the junction unmatched. Per germline, CDR1 SGHRS and CDR2 YFSETQ. The CDR3, as DNA: TGCGCCAGCAGCCGGGAGGGACCCTACGAGCAGTACTTC. It codes for CASSREGPYEQYF.

The table lists this clonotype with many counts. The chain carries TRBV29-1 and TRBJ2-2; TRBD1 or TRBD2 may be the D gene (5 bases each). The ends were cut back, 5 bases at V and 5 bases at J, with 21 bases in the middle. Germline V gives CDR1 SQVTM, CDR2 ANQGSEA. This CDR3 is 16 amino acids long. CDR3 bases: TGCAGCGTTCCCCCGCCTGGGGGTAGCGATACCGGGGAGCTGTTTTTT. It codes for CSVPPPGGSDTGELFF.

On this clonotype: Possible read error: a much larger clone is one base away. This chain links TRBV10-2 with TRBJ1-2; perhaps TRBD1 as D (5 bases). The CDR3 has 14 amino acids. V lost 6 bases to trimming and J lost 4 bases, with 15 bases between them. Germline V gene lookup returns CDR1 WSHSY and CDR2 SAAADI. In DNA form, the CDR3 reads TGCGCCAGCAGCGTAGCCGGGACCATCTATGGCTACACCTTC. This sequence encodes CASSVAGTIYGYTF.

The table lists this clonotype with many counts. The V call is TRBV29-1, the J call TRBJ1-4; weak D call: TRBD1 (5 bases). The length of the CDR3 is 13 residues. The germline CDR1 and CDR2 sequences are SQVTM and ANQGSEA. Trimming cost V 7 bases and J 8 bases, with 17 bases left between them. The CDR3 nucleotides read TGCAGCGCCGACAGCGACGACTGGGAAAAACTGTTTTTT. As protein: CSADSDDWEKLFF.

On this clonotype itself: A much larger clone differs by one base, so this may be a read error. This rearrangement joins TRBV28 to TRBJ2-5; 9 bases agree with TRBD2. Germline V CDR1 and CDR2: MDHEN, SYDVKM. The CDR3 length is 16 residues. Trimming cost V 11 bases and J 4 bases; bases outside gene matches: 17. CDR3 loop: CAGTRGGGRAGETQYF. The DNA of the CDR3 is TGTGCCGGCACCCGGGGGGGCGGGAGGGCCGGAGAGACCCAGTACTTC.

This clonotype was detected ten times or more. The chain employs TRBV28 and TRBJ1-2; 8 bases line up with TRBD1. After removal of 4 bases from V and 4 bases from J, the junction contained 8 bases not matched to a gene. The CDR3 runs to 15 residues. Germline values: CDR1 MDHEN, CDR2 SYDVKM. The CDR3 reads CASSSPGGVVYGYTF. The CDR3 DNA reads as TGTGCCAGCAGTTCTCCAGGGGGCGTAGTCTATGGCTACACCTTC.

Comment on this clonotype: As the CDR3 is not closed by the conserved phenylalanine or tryptophan, this likely results from a read error. The V call is TRBV9, the J call TRBJ2-3, with 10 bases identical to TRBD2. This CDR3 comprises 15 residues. The ends lost 7 bases at V and 2 bases at J; junction bases unmatched: 7. Looked up from germline, CDR1 is SGDLS and CDR2 is YYNGEE. DNA of the CDR3: TGTGCCAGCGCTACTAGCGGGGCATTCACAGATACGCAGTATCTT. Translated, it gives CASATSGAFTDTQYL.

Many counts were recorded for this clonotype. The rearrangement uses TRBV24-1 and TRBJ2-1; 7 bases line up with TRBD2. The V gene's germline CDR1 is KGHDR and CDR2 SFDVKD. CDR3 length: 16 residues. Germline trimming cut 4 bases from V and 5 bases from J; bases unmatched to any gene: 10. CDR3 DNA sequence: TGTGCCACCAGTGACCCTAGCGGAAGGTGGAACAATGAGCAGTTCTTC. It encodes CATSDPSGRWNNEQFF.

Judged by abundance, this clonotype is medium-sized. This chain joins TRBV7-3 and TRBJ2-1; D possibly corresponds to TRBD2 (5 bases). The CDR3 is 14 residues long. Deletions cut 5 bases from V and 3 bases from J, with 11 bases between. The germline V gene has CDR1 SGHTA and CDR2 FQGTGA. In DNA form, the CDR3 reads TGTGCCAGCAGCCGGTCCCGGGACTACAATGAGCAGTTCTTC. Translating gives CASSRSRDYNEQFF.

The sample holds many counts of this clonotype. This chain uses TRBV10-3 with TRBJ2-5; 8 bases fit TRBD1. CDR1 ENHRY and CDR2 SYGVKD come from the germline V gene. Germline trimming cut 6 bases from V and 2 bases from J; bases unmatched to any gene: 5. There are 14 residues in the CDR3. The CDR3 spells CAIRDRVDQETQYF. The CDR3 nucleotides are TGTGCCATCAGGGACAGGGTCGATCAAGAGACCCAGTACTTC.

This clonotype was counted at least ten times. In nucleotides, the CDR3 is TGTGCCAGCCGTAATACAGGGCAGAAGTACGAGCAGTACTTC. Translating it yields CASRNTGQKYEQYF. This chain joins TRBV27 and TRBJ2-7; tentatively, D is TRBD1 (6 bases). Germline V gene sequence: CDR1 MNHEY, CDR2 SMNVEV (reference sequence). The CDR3 length is 14 residues. V lost 8 bases, J lost 4 bases, and 18 bases lay in between.

This clonotype was counted ten times or more. The rearrangement joins TRBV6-2 or TRBV6-3 to TRBJ2-3; no clear D. The V and J ends lost 6 bases and 1 base respectively, with 17 bases between them. Germline assignment: CDR1 MNHEY and CDR2 SVGEGT. This CDR3 spans 16 amino acids. CDR3 nucleotide sequence: TGTGCCAGCAGCCACGGACGGACGGCCGGCACAGATACGCAGTATTTT. This codes for CASSHGRTAGTDTQYF.

A single count supports this clonotype. The junction shows a germline mismatch at one end, possibly a read error. The J gene is TRBJ2-7, the V gene TRBV20-1; the D gene is possibly TRBD2 (6 bases). The CDR3 runs 14 residues. Per the germline V gene, CDR1 is DFQATT and CDR2 is SNEGSKA (reference sequence). The CDR3 sequence: CSATRRPLDYGQYF. CDR3 bases: TGCAGTGCTACCCGGCGACCCCTGGACTACGGGCAGTACTTC.

A remark on this clonotype: It may be a read error: a sequence one base away is much more abundant. The chain is built from TRBV5-4 and TRBJ1-1; D perhaps matches TRBD1 (5 bases). The CDR3 is 12 amino acids. V shed 4 bases and J shed 5 bases, with 9 bases lying between them. CDR1 is SGHNT, CDR2 YYREEE, per germline (reference sequence). In DNA, the CDR3 is TGTGCCAGCAGCGAAAGGGGAACTGAAGCTTTCTTT. Protein sequence: CASSERGTEAFF.

This clonotype was seen ten or more times. This chain links TRBV12-3 or TRBV12-4 with TRBJ1-1; possible D gene TRBD1, 6 bases. V was shortened by 0 bases and J by 4 bases, with 12 bases between the two germline ends. The CDR3 has 15 amino acids. CDR3 sequence reads: CASSLATGGGTEAFF. The CDR3 coding sequence is TGTGCCAGCAGTTTAGCGACGGGGGGCGGCACTGAAGCTTTCTTT.

This clonotype was seen repeatedly, ten times or more. This chain links TRBV7-9 with TRBJ1-1, with D maybe TRBD1 (5 bases). CDR1 and CDR2 from the germline V gene are SEHNR and FQNEAQ (reference sequence). Trimming removed 5 bases from V and 8 bases from J, with 9 bases in between. The CDR3 extends over 11 amino acids. In DNA, the CDR3 is TGTGCCAGCAGCCGACAGAGAGAAGCTTTCTTT. It is translated as CASSRQREAFF.

This clonotype occurred many times. The chain uses TRBV28 and TRBJ2-5; 8 nucleotides line up with TRBD2. The V gene end was trimmed by 6 bases and the J gene end by 4 bases; junction bases not matched to a gene: 7. The CDR3 has 14 amino acids. The germline gives CDR1 MDHEN, CDR2 SYDVKM. The CDR3 region has the DNA TGTGCCAGCAGGGCTACGGGGGGGTTAGAGACCCAGTACTTC. This sequence encodes CASRATGGLETQYF.

This clonotype was seen a handful of times. The gene calls are TRBV28 and TRBJ1-5; D remains ambiguous. The CDR3 runs to 11 residues. Germline CDR1 MDHEN, CDR2 SYDVKM. The V end lost 3 bases, the J end lost 9 bases, and 6 bases lay between the germline ends. The CDR3 spells CASSFVGPQHF. The CDR3 DNA sequence: TGTGCCAGCAGTTTTGTTGGGCCCCAGCATTTT.

This clonotype was recorded many times. This chain connects TRBV29-1 to TRBJ1-1; D is possibly TRBD1 (5 bases). V was cut by 5 bases and J by 4 bases, with 11 bases left in between. CDR3 length equals 12 residues. Germline loops: CDR1 SQVTM, CDR2 ANQGSEA. The CDR3 reads CSVHSGRTEAFF. CDR3 nucleotides: TGCAGCGTTCATTCGGGACGCACTGAAGCTTTCTTT. Together with reference TRBV29-1 and TRBJ1-1, the CDR3 gives the full variable domain: SAVISQKPSRDICQRGTSLTIQCQVDSQVTMMFWYRQQPGQSLTLIATANQGSEATYESGFVIDKFPISRPNLTFSTLTVSNMSPEDSSIYLCSVHSGRTEAFFGQGTRLTVV.